The clone carrying this T cell receptor (beta chain) was detected ten times or more. The data are from a study of shared clonotypes between healthy human individuals. All of the donors resided in Nashville, Tennessee, and each was a Caucasian adult. V was pared by 4 bases and J by 2 bases, with 5 bases of the junction left unmatched. CDR1 MNHNS and CDR2 SASEGT come from the germline V gene. The CDR3 contains 16 residues. Produced via immunoSEQ multiplex PCR; TCRdb's table is partial and in-frame only. The profile covers about half a million clones, with around 73% appearing a single time and 12% taken by the ten largest.

The sample was PBMCs. This sequence joins TRBV6-1 and TRBJ2-3, with 11 bases identical to TRBD2. The TCR comes from a woman in her forties in good health. Some clones in this sample may be carry-over from other donors' samples. The CDR3 loop reads CASSVASGRYTDTQYF. For the CDR3, the DNA is TGTGCCAGCAGTGTGGCTAGCGGGAGGTACACAGATACGCAGTATTTT.